This TCR beta chain was sequenced during a study of CD8 T cell repertoires and HIV-1 epitope variants. Study information: Each of Twenty-five Gag and Nef epitope peptides stimulated a separate culture. Cultures ran approximately 10 days, with IL-2, IL-7 and IL-15 added on days 3 and 7.

Comments on this clone: Its specificity is not known.

The length of the CDR3 is 16 residues. The germline V gene encodes CDR1 SGHTA and CDR2 FQGNSA. After removal of 6 bases from V and 10 bases from J, the junction contained 13 bases not matched to a gene. On the immunoSEQ platform, TCR beta CDR3s were sequenced at survey depth. TCRdb's table, derived via immunoSEQ multiplex PCR, lists solely in-frame clones and lacks some. The sample lists some 7,000 clones; less than 75% were seen once. Material for sequencing was cultured CD8+ T cells derived from PBMCs. The V call is TRBV7-2, the J call TRBJ1-6, with 9 bases that match TRBD1. The receptor comes from a male donor with HIV. CDR3 residues: CASREHLGQGVSPLHF. The CDR3 bases are TGTGCCAGCAGAGAACACCTGGGACAGGGCGTCTCACCCCTCCACTTT.